One sample yielded the 3 T cell receptor beta chains listed below, sequenced in a study of CXCR3-negative and CXCR3-positive naive CD8 T cells. In preparing the TRB cDNA libraries, 5' RACE with UMI labels was used. TCRdb re-called the 5' RACE reads; every CDR3 protein appears as one record, without DNA. The table for this sample gives about 5,000 distinct CDR3 sequences. The sequenced material came from naive CXCR3- CD8+ T cells from blood. Subset denoted: CD45RO-CCR7+CD27+CD95- naive CD8+ T cells lacking CXCR3 (TNR3-). All receptors derive from a human donor in good health. Some clones in this sample may be carry-over from other donors' samples.

The chain carries TRBV7-6 and TRBJ2-5. Germline CDR1 reads SGHVS; CDR2 reads FNYEAQ. There are 11 residues in the CDR3. Here the CDR3 reads CASSSSETQYF.

The chain uses TRBV7-9 and TRBJ1-1; TCRdb lists TRBD1, though no DNA is available to test this call. The CDR3 runs to 14 residues. Germline CDR1 SEHNR, CDR2 FQNEAQ (reference sequence). This chain's CDR3 is CASSSQQGSTEAFF.

V gene TRBV2 combines with J gene TRBJ2-3; TCRdb outputs TRBD2, but without DNA this stays unchecked. This CDR3 has 16 amino acids. Germline CDR1 is SNHLY and CDR2 is FYNNEI. This CDR3 reads CASNLAGDFGTDTQYF.